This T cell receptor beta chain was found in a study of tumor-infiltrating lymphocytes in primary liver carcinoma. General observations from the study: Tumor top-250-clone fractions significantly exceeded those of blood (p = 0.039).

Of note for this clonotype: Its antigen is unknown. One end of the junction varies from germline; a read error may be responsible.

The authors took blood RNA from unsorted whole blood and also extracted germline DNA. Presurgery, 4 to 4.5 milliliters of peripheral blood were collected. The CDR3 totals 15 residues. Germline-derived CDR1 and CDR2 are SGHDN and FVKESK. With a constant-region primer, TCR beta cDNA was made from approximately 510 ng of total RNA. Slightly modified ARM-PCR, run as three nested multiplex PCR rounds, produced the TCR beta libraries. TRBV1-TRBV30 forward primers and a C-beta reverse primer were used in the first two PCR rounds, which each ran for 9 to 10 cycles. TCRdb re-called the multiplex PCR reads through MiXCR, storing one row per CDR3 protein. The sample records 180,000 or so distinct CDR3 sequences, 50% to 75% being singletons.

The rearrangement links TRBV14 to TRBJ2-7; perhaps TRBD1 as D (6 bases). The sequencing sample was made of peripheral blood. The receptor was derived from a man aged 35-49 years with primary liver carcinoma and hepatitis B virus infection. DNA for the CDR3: TGTGCCAGCAGCCAAGAGCCGGACAGTGCTGGCGAGCAGTATTTC. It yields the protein CASSQEPDSAGEQYF.